The clone carrying this T cell receptor beta chain was counted once. PCR was performed using 60 Vbeta and 13 Jbeta primers. Generated by immunoSEQ multiplex PCR, the TCRdb table keeps only in-frame clones and is missing some. The table records about 240,000 clones, approximately 78% of them present only once. The source of the sample is a study of cytomegalovirus exposure and HLA in healthy donors. This clonotype originated in a boy under 18 in good health and CMV-seronegative. The specimen was PBMCs.

DNA for the CDR3: TGTGCCAGCAGCCTCCGGGACAGGGTCGGCGAGCAGTACTTC. Its protein product is CASSLRDRVGEQYF. This rearrangement joins TRBV7-9 to TRBJ2-7, with 9 bases that match TRBD1. CDR1 and CDR2 (germline): SEHNR, FQNEAQ (reference sequence). CDR3 length equals 14 residues. V shed 5 bases, J shed 6 bases, and the junction held 8 bases outside the gene matches.